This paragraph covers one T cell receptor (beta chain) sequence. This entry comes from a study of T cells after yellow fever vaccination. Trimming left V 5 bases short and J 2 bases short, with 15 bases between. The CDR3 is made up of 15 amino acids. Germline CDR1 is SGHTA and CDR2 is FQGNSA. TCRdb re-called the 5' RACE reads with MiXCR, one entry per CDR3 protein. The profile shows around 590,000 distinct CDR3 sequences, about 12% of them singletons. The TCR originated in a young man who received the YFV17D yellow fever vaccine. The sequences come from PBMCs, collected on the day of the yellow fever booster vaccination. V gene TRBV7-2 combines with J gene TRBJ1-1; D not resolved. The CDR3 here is CASSLQPHRNTEAFF. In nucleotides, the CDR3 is TGTGCCAGCAGCCTCCAGCCCCACCGAAACACTGAAGCTTTCTTT.